A selection of T cell receptor beta chains follows, all from one sample in a study of cytomegalovirus exposure and HLA in healthy donors. Sequencing used immunoSEQ multiplex PCR; TCRdb keeps in-frame clones, though not all of them. This table has fewer than 200,000 clones, 80% to 90% appearing once. The sequenced sample consisted of PBMCs. All receptors derive from a woman in her late teens or twenties in good health and CMV-seronegative. The CDR3 runs from the conserved cysteine through the conserved F or W. D genes are given only for firm matches. Some rows mark clone size as missing; the rest say once, few, many or name a class of expanded clone.

J: TRBJ2-3; D: -; V: TRBV2; size: -; CDR3: CASIRGLIADTQYF; DNA: TGTGCCAGCATCCGTGGGCTTATTGCAGATACGCAGTATTTT
J: TRBJ1-3; D: TRBD1; V: TRBV11-2; size: few; CDR3: CASSRTGGSEAIYF; DNA: TGTGCCAGCAGCCGGACAGGGGGGTCTGAGGCCATATATTTT
J: TRBJ1-5; D: TRBD1; V: TRBV7-3; size: -; CDR3: CASSSHSGTGNQPQHF; DNA: TGTGCCAGCAGTTCACACTCCGGGACAGGTAATCAGCCCCAGCATTTT
J: TRBJ1-1; D: -; V: TRBV7-9; size: few; CDR3: CASSLKVRTEAFF; DNA: TGTGCCAGCAGCTTAAAAGTGAGGACTGAAGCTTTCTTT
J: TRBJ2-2; D: -; V: TRBV14; size: -; CDR3: CASTWGRTGELFF; DNA: TGTGCCAGCACCTGGGGCCGCACCGGGGAGCTGTTTTTT
J: TRBJ1-1; D: -; V: TRBV30; size: -; CDR3: CAWSDGNTEAFF; DNA: TGTGCCTGGAGTGACGGGAACACTGAAGCTTTCTTT
J: TRBJ2-1; D: -; V: TRBV6-5; size: -; CDR3: CASSYLGGNEQFF; DNA: TGTGCCAGCAGTTACTTAGGCGGGAATGAGCAGTTCTTC
J: TRBJ2-3; D: TRBD2; V: TRBV7-2; size: -; CDR3: CASSLENAGGSSADTQYF; DNA: TGTGCCAGCAGCTTAGAGAATGCTGGCGGGAGTAGTGCAGATACGCAGTATTTT
J: TRBJ2-1; D: -; V: TRBV4-1; size: few; CDR3: CASRLGQNYNEQFF; DNA: TGCGCCAGCAGACTGGGGCAGAACTACAATGAGCAGTTCTTC
J: TRBJ2-1; D: -; V: TRBV5-1; size: -; CDR3: CASSLPTSYNEQFF; DNA: TGCGCCAGCAGCTTGCCGACTTCTTACAATGAGCAGTTCTTC
J: TRBJ2-1; D: TRBD2; V: TRBV6-4; size: -; CDR3: CASSALAAGNEQFF; DNA: TGTGCCAGCAGTGCACTAGCGGCGGGGAATGAGCAGTTCTTC
J: TRBJ2-2; D: -; V: TRBV6-6; size: -; CDR3: CASSYSMTGTGELFF; DNA: TGTGCCAGCAGTTACTCAATGACAGGCACCGGGGAGCTGTTTTTT
J: TRBJ2-2; D: -; V: TRBV4-1; size: -; CDR3: CASSQDRLTRGELFF; DNA: TGCGCCAGCAGCCAAGATCGACTGACCCGAGGGGAGCTGTTTTTT
J: TRBJ2-5; D: TRBD2; V: TRBV29-1; size: -; CDR3: CSERLAEETQYF; DNA: TGCAGCGAAAGACTAGCGGAAGAGACCCAGTACTTC
J: TRBJ2-7; D: -; V: TRBV5-4; size: -; CDR3: CASSSTNFHEQYF; DNA: TGTGCCAGCTCTAGCACGAATTTCCACGAGCAGTACTTC
J: TRBJ1-2; D: -; V: TRBV7-9; size: -; CDR3: CSSSLEGGLNYGYTF; DNA: TGTTCCAGCAGCTTAGAGGGGGGGCTAAACTATGGCTACACCTTC
J: TRBJ1-5; D: -; V: TRBV6-1; size: -; CDR3: CASSYSRNQPQHF; DNA: TGTGCCAGCAGTTATAGCCGGAATCAGCCCCAGCATTTT
J: TRBJ1-2; D: TRBD1; V: TRBV4-1; size: -; CDR3: CASSPGQAIYPHGYTF; DNA: TGCGCCAGCAGCCCGGGACAGGCAATCTATCCGCATGGCTACACCTTC
J: TRBJ2-7; D: TRBD2; V: TRBV11-2; size: once; CDR3: CASSLSSGRYEQYF; DNA: TGTGCCAGCAGCTTATCTAGCGGGAGGTACGAGCAGTACTTC
J: TRBJ1-5; D: TRBD1; V: TRBV7-8; size: few; CDR3: CASSWGTGEGQPQHF; DNA: TGTGCCAGCAGCTGGGGGACAGGGGAAGGACAGCCCCAGCATTTT
J: TRBJ2-7; D: TRBD1; V: TRBV11-3; size: -; CDR3: CASSLAPAPGTGWGEQYF; DNA: TGTGCCAGCAGCTTAGCTCCTGCCCCCGGGACAGGGTGGGGTGAGCAGTACTTC
J: TRBJ2-2; D: TRBD2; V: TRBV5-4; size: -; CDR3: CASSPRPTSGYTGELFF; DNA: TGTGCCAGCAGCCCCCGGCCCACTAGCGGTTACACCGGGGAGCTGTTTTTT
J: TRBJ1-2; D: -; V: TRBV4-1; size: -; CDR3: CASSQATAPNYGYTF; DNA: TGCGCCAGCAGCCAAGCGACAGCACCCAACTATGGCTACACCTTC
J: TRBJ2-2; D: -; V: TRBV4-2; size: -; CDR3: CASSQALISIGELFF; DNA: TGTGCCAGCAGCCAAGCCCTTATTTCTATCGGGGAGCTGTTTTTT
J: TRBJ2-7; D: TRBD2; V: TRBV10-1; size: -; CDR3: CATKGLAGGGSYEQYF; DNA: TGCGCCACCAAGGGACTAGCGGGAGGGGGGTCCTACGAGCAGTACTTC
J: TRBJ2-3; D: TRBD1; V: TRBV5-5; size: -; CDR3: CASSVDRAREYF; DNA: TGTGCCAGCAGCGTCGACAGGGCAAGGGAGTATTTT
J: TRBJ1-6; D: -; V: TRBV28; size: -; CDR3: CASSFPQGNSPLHF; DNA: TGTGCCAGCAGTTTCCCGCAGGGGAATTCACCCCTCCACTTT
J: TRBJ2-3; D: TRBD2; V: TRBV28; size: -; CDR3: CASSPPGGIAGGPDTQYF; DNA: TGTGCCAGCAGTCCGCCTGGGGGGATAGCGGGAGGGCCAGATACGCAGTATTTT
J: TRBJ2-7; D: TRBD2; V: TRBV28; size: few; CDR3: CASSPPVTSGIRYEQYF; DNA: TGTGCCAGCAGTCCGCCGGTGACTAGCGGGATTAGGTACGAGCAGTACTTC
J: TRBJ2-7; D: TRBD2; V: TRBV14; size: few; CDR3: CASSQFSGGTYEQYF; DNA: TGTGCCAGCAGCCAATTTAGCGGGGGTACCTACGAGCAGTACTTC
J: TRBJ2-3; D: TRBD1; V: TRBV19; size: -; CDR3: CASSTRTGSDTQYF; DNA: TGTGCCAGTAGTACACGGACAGGGTCAGATACGCAGTATTTT
J: TRBJ2-1; D: TRBD1; V: TRBV11-2; size: -; CDR3: CASSFTGGSYNEQFF; DNA: TGTGCCAGCAGCTTCACAGGGGGCTCCTACAATGAGCAGTTCTTC
J: TRBJ1-5; D: TRBD1; V: TRBV6-1; size: -; CDR3: CATRIGQGVNQPQHF; DNA: TGTGCCACCCGGATTGGACAGGGGGTAAATCAGCCCCAGCATTTT
J: TRBJ1-2; D: -; V: TRBV6-1; size: few; CDR3: CASSASDIRGYTF; DNA: TGTGCCAGCAGTGCCTCCGACATCCGTGGCTACACCTTC
J: TRBJ2-1; D: TRBD1; V: TRBV10-3; size: -; CDR3: CAISPGQGVRNEQFF; DNA: TGTGCCATCAGCCCGGGACAGGGGGTAAGAAATGAGCAGTTCTTC
J: TRBJ2-3; D: TRBD1; V: TRBV28; size: -; CDR3: CASSFWDSSTDTQYF; DNA: TGTGCCAGCAGTTTCTGGGACAGTAGCACAGATACGCAGTATTTT
J: TRBJ2-3; D: TRBD1; V: TRBV5-1; size: -; CDR3: CASSLGGTGKADTQYF; DNA: TGCGCCAGCAGCTTGGGCGGGACAGGGAAGGCGGATACGCAGTATTTT
J: TRBJ2-3; D: -; V: TRBV21-1; size: -; CDR3: CASRRGQGVPTDTQYF; DNA: TGTGCCAGCAGACGGGGACAGGGAGTGCCCACAGATACGCAGTATTTT
J: TRBJ1-5; D: TRBD1; V: TRBV6-1; size: -; CDR3: CASSGQGDQPQHF; DNA: TGTGCCAGCAGTGGACAGGGTGATCAGCCCCAGCATTTT
J: TRBJ2-5; D: -; V: TRBV29-1; size: -; CDR3: CSVETGQETQYF; DNA: TGCAGCGTTGAGACAGGCCAAGAGACCCAGTACTTC
J: TRBJ1-5; D: -; V: TRBV5-1; size: -; CDR3: CASTLATGYSNQPQHF; DNA: TGCGCCAGCACCCTGGCGACGGGTTATAGCAATCAGCCCCAGCATTTT
J: TRBJ2-7; D: -; V: TRBV27; size: -; CDR3: CASRPKQGYGYEQYF; DNA: TGTGCCAGCAGGCCTAAACAGGGCTACGGGTACGAGCAGTACTTC